In this sample, the clone carrying this T cell receptor (beta chain) turned up once. The antigen is undetermined. The data belong to a study of cytomegalovirus exposure and HLA in healthy donors. General study findings and limits: Per published reports, the classifier diagnosed cytomegalovirus status with high specificity and sensitivity. In an earlier analysis, most TCR beta V segments were productive about 90% or about 30% of the time. Within the data, a cluster of highly shared sequence variants was likely a sequencing artifact.

Trimming at V came to 4 bases and at J to 4 bases, leaving 3 bases not matched to a gene. The CDR3 loop spans 13 amino acids. CDR1 is SNHLY and CDR2 is FYNNEI in the germline V gene. Unrecorded immune exposure was likely among donors, who were nominally healthy when sampled. PCR was performed using 60 Vbeta and 13 Jbeta primers. Sequenced by immunoSEQ multiplex PCR; TCRdb stores in-frame clones only, minus some. Of some 70,000 clones listed, around three quarters are singletons. This clonotype was sampled from a man aged 45-65 years in good health and CMV-seronegative. The source material was PBMCs. The chain uses TRBV2 and TRBJ1-1; 7 positions match TRBD1. The CDR3 reads CASSAPGGTEAFF. Here the CDR3 DNA reads TGTGCCAGCAGTGCCCCAGGGGGCACTGAAGCTTTCTTT. Combining the CDR3 with reference TRBV2 and TRBJ1-1 gives the whole variable domain EPEVTQTPSHQVTQMGQEVILRCVPISNHLYFYWYRQILGQKVEFLVSFYNNEISEKSEIFDDQFSVERPDGSNFTLKIRSTKLEDSAMYFCASSAPGGTEAFFGQGTRLTVV.